This T cell receptor (beta chain) was sequenced in a study of CD8 T cells in ankylosing spondylitis. Many counts were recorded for this clonotype. Its antigen is not known. One end of the junction is discordant with germline, which a read error may explain. TCRdb itself ran the 5' RACE reads through MiXCR, one entry per CDR3 protein. The sample has 200,000 to 250,000 distinct CDR3 sequences; about 10% are singletons. Study results and caveats: Prior literature has documented some motif variants in synovial fluid and blood from reactive arthritis.

The germline V gene has CDR1 MDHEN and CDR2 SYDVKM. There are 15 residues in the CDR3. The genes are TRBV28 and TRBJ1-1; D might be TRBD1 (5 bases). This TCR derives from a male donor with ankylosing spondylitis or in good health (not recorded which). Sequencing was carried out using blood, either unsorted or a sorted T cell fraction (not recorded which). The CDR3 loop reads CASSFPIGLGRGRTF. CDR3 nucleotides: TGTGCCAGCAGTTTCCCCATTGGGCTGGGGCGTGGACGGACTTTT.